This T cell receptor (beta chain) came from a study of blood T cells in healthy people across ages. Study details: Capture by template switching was about one barcoded beta molecule per two T cells. General study points: Roughly linear declines in TCR beta diversity per million T cells occurred with age.

The sample providers were healthy Caucasian people from Russia, aged about 6 to 90. Concerning this clonotype: Its target is not known.

V lost 0 bases and J lost 3, with 13 bases in between. The CDR3 sequence is 15 residues long. CDR1 is DFQATT and CDR2 is SNEGSKA in the germline V gene (reference sequence). It was with a sample-barcoded 5' primer and a J-beta primer mix that a second PCR of about 6 to 12 cycles was run. TCRdb independently ran MiXCR on the 5' RACE reads; one entry per CDR3 protein. The repertoire has more than 700,000 distinct CDR3 sequences, 46% of them found once; the top ten carry roughly 20%. The rearrangement links TRBV20-1 to TRBJ2-3; a possible D gene is TRBD2 (5 bases). This TCR derives from a man older than 75 in good health. Material for sequencing was blood. DNA for the CDR3: TGCAGTGCTAGAGATACAGCGGTACGGACAGATACGCAGTATTTT. Its translation is CSARDTAVRTDTQYF.